The 6 T cell receptor beta chains presented below share a single source sample, sequenced in a study of CD8+ T cells in alopecia areata. Extraction of RNA preceded its reverse transcription into cDNA, which served as the sequencing template. The table came from immunoSEQ multiplex PCR; TCRdb's copy has only in-frame clones and leaves some out. The sample comprises roughly 200,000 clones, more than 60% of which are singletons, and 1.7% rests with the top ten. This material consisted of CD4+ T cells sorted from blood, taken at week 0. These TCRs come from a human donor with alopecia areata.

The sample holds a few counts of this clone. Within the sample, other DNA sequences also encode this same CDR3. CDR3 in DNA: TGTGCCAGCAGCGTAGAGGGGGCACTGAACACTGAAGCTTTCTTT. Translation gives CASSVEGALNTEAFF. This chain uses TRBV9 with TRBJ1-1; 7 bases are shared with TRBD1. Germline V gives CDR1 SGDLS, CDR2 YYNGEE. The CDR3 sequence is 15 residues long. The ends lost 0 bases at V and 0 bases at J; junction bases unmatched: 2. Full variable domain (remainder filled in from reference TRBV9 and TRBJ1-1): DSGVTQTPKHLITATGQRVTLRCSPRSGDLSVYWYQQSLDQGLQFLIQYYNGEERAKGNILERFSAQQFPDLHSELNLSSLELGDSALYFCASSVEGALNTEAFFGQGTRLTVV.

In the case of this clone: A read error may produce the germline difference seen at one junction end. The chain carries TRBV30 and TRBJ1-6; no firm D call. The CDR3 runs to 9 residues. Germline-derived CDR1 and CDR2 are GTSNPN and SVGIG (reference sequence). CDR3 amino acids: CASSPPLHF. In DNA, the CDR3 is TGTGCCTCGAGTCCACCCCTCCACTTT.

This clone was seen only once. In the same sample, other DNA sequences code for this CDR3. This rearrangement joins TRBV29-1 to TRBJ2-5, with TRBD2 identical over 7 bases. The CDR3 totals 13 residues. The trim removed 4 bases at V and 2 bases at J, leaving 4 bases unmatched. CDR1 is SQVTM, CDR2 ANQGSEA, per germline. In DNA form, the CDR3 reads TGCAGCGTTGCAGGCGGGGGACAAGAGACCCAGTACTTC. Amino acid sequence: CSVAGGGQETQYF.

This clone was seen a handful of times. The V and J genes are TRBV29-1 and TRBJ2-3; D is uncertain. Germline V CDR1 and CDR2: SQVTM, ANQGSEA. This CDR3 spans 12 amino acids. Deletions cut 3 bases from V and 1 base from J, with 5 bases between. The CDR3 sequence is CSVEYGTDTQYF. The CDR3 nucleotides are TGCAGCGTTGAGTACGGCACAGATACGCAGTATTTT.

The chain is built from TRBV5-1 and TRBJ2-3; D is possibly TRBD1 (5 bases). The CDR3 has 14 amino acids. The V end lost 4 bases, the J end lost 6 bases, and 15 bases lay between the germline ends. Germline CDR1 reads SGHRS; CDR2 reads YFSETQ. CDR3 nucleotides: TGCGCCAGCAGCGTTGGGGCGAATTCGGATACGCAGTATTTT. Residues: CASSVGANSDTQYF.

This clone turned up a few times. Compared with germline, one end of the junction differs, possibly owing to a read error. The same CDR3 also results from other DNA sequences found in this sample. V gene TRBV9 combines with J gene TRBJ2-1; possible D gene TRBD2, 6 bases. The CDR3 loop spans 14 amino acids. Germline CDR1 is SGDLS and CDR2 is YYNGEE. The CDR3 DNA sequence: TGCGCCAGCAGCGTAGCTGTAGCGGCAGATGAGCAGTTCTTC. The encoded protein is CASSVAVAADEQFF. The full variable domain, its missing parts supplied by reference TRBV9 and TRBJ2-1, is DSGVTQTPKHLITATGQRVTLRCSPRSGDLSVYWYQQSLDQGLQFLIQYYNGEERAKGNILERFSAQQFPDLHSELNLSSLELGDSALYFCASSVAVAADEQFFGPGTRLTVL.